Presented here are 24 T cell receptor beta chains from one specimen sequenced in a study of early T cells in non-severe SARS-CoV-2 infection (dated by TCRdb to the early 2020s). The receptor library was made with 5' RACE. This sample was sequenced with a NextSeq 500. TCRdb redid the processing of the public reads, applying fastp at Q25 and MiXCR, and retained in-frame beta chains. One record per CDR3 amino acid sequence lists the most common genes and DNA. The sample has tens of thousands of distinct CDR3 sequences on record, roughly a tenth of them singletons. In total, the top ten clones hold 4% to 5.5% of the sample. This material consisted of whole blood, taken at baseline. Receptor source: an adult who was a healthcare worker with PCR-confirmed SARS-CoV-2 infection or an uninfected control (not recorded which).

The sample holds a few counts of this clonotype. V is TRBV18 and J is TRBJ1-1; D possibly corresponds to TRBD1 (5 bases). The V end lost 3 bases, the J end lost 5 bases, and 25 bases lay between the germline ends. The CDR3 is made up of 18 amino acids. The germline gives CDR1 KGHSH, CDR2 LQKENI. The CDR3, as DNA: TGTGCCAGCTCACCGACCCGGCCAGGGAAGATTCTGAGGACTGAAGCTTTCTTT. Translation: CASSPTRPGKILRTEAFF.

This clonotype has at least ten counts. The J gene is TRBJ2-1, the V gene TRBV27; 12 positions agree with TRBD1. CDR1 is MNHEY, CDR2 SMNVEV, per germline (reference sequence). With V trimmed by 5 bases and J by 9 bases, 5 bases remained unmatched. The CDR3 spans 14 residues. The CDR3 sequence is CASSPGQGAGEQFF. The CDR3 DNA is TGTGCCAGCAGTCCGGGACAGGGGGCTGGTGAGCAGTTCTTC.

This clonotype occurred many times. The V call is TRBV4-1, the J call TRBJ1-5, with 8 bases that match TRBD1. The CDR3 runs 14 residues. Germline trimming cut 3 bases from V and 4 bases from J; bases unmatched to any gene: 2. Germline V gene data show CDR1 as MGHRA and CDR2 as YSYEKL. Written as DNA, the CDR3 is TGCGCCAGCAGCCATACAGGGGGGAATCAGCCCCAGCATTTT. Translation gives CASSHTGGNQPQHF.

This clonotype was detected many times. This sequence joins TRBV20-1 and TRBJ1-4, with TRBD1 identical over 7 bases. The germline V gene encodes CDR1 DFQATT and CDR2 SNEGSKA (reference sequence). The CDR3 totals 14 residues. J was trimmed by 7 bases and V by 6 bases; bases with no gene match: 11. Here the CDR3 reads CSAEDRLGGEKLFF. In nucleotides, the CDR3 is TGCAGTGCGGAGGACAGGTTGGGTGGTGAAAAACTGTTTTTT.

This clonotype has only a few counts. CDR3 coding DNA: TGTGCCAGCAGCCCACACCAGGGCCCCGGGGAGCAGTACTTC. Translation gives CASSPHQGPGEQYF. The chain joins TRBV3-1 to TRBJ2-7; perhaps TRBD1 as D (5 bases). The CDR3 runs 14 residues. Germline CDR1 and CDR2: LGHDT and YNNKEL (reference sequence). Trimming cost V 4 bases and J 7 bases, with 17 bases left between them.

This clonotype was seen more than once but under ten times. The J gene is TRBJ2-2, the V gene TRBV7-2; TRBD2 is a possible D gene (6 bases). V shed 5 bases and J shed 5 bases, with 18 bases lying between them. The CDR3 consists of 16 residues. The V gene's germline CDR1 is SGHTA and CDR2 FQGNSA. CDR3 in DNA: TGTGCCAGCAGCCAGAGAGGTGGAGGGCGGACCGGGGAGCTGTTTTTT. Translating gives CASSQRGGGRTGELFF.

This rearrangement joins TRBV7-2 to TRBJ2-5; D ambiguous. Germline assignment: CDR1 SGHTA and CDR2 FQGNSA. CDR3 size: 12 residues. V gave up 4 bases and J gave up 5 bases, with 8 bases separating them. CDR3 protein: CASSSSAETQYF. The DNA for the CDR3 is TGTGCCAGCAGCTCCAGTGCGGAGACCCAGTACTTC.

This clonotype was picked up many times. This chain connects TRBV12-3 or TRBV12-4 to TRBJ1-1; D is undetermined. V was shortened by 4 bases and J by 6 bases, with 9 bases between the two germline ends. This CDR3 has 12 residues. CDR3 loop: CASSSGAPEAFF. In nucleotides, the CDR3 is TGTGCCAGCAGTTCGGGCGCCCCTGAAGCTTTCTTT.

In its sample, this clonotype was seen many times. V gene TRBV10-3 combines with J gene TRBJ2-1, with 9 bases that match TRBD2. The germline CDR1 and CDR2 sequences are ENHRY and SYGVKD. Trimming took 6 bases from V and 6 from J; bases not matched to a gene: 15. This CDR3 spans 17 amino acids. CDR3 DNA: TGTGCCATCAGAGGGGTCCCTGTGCGGGGGGGCCGCAATGAGCAGTTCTTC. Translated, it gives CAIRGVPVRGGRNEQFF.

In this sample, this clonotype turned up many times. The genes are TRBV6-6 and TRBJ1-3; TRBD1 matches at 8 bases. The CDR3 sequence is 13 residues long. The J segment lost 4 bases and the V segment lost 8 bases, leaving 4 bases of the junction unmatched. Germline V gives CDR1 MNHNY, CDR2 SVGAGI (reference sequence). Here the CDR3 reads CASSTGDGNTIYF. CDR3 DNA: TGTGCCAGCTCGACAGGGGACGGAAACACCATATATTTT.

CDR3 sequence reads: CASSLHGATEAFF. As DNA, the CDR3 is TGTGCCAGCAGCCTTCATGGAGCCACTGAAGCTTTCTTT. This chain joins TRBV9 and TRBJ1-1; D unclear. Germline loops: CDR1 SGDLS, CDR2 YYNGEE. V shed 4 bases and J shed 4 bases, with 11 bases lying between them. This CDR3 contains 13 residues.

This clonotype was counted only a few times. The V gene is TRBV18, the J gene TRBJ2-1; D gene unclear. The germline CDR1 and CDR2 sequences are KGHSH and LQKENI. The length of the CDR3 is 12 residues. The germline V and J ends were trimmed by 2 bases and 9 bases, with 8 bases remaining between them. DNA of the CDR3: TGTGCCAGCTCACCATCTGGCCTTGAGCAGTTCTTC. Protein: CASSPSGLEQFF.

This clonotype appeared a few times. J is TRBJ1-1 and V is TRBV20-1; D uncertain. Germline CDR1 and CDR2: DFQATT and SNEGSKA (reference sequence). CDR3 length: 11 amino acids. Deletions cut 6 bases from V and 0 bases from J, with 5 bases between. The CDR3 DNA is TGCAGTGCCCTAATGAACACTGAAGCTTTCTTT. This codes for CSALMNTEAFF.

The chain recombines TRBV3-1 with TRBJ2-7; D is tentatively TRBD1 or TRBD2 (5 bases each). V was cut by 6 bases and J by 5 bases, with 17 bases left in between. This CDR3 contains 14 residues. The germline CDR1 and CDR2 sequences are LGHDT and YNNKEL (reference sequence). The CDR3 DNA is TGTGCCAGCAGTCTGACCGGGACCTCGGACGAGCAGTACTTC. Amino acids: CASSLTGTSDEQYF.

This chain's CDR3 is CASSDQETQYF. The CDR3 DNA sequence: TGTGCCAGCAGCGACCAAGAGACCCAGTACTTC. The rearrangement links TRBV7-2 to TRBJ2-5; D is unresolved. The CDR3 sequence is 11 residues long. Trimming pared 5 bases from V and 0 bases from J, leaving 1 base between. Germline V gives CDR1 SGHTA, CDR2 FQGNSA.

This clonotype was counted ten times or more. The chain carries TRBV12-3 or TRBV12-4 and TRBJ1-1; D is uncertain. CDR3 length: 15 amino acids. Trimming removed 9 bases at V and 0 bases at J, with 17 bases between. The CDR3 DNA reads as TGTGCCAGTACTGTTGGACGGACGATGAACACTGAAGCTTTCTTT. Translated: CASTVGRTMNTEAFF.

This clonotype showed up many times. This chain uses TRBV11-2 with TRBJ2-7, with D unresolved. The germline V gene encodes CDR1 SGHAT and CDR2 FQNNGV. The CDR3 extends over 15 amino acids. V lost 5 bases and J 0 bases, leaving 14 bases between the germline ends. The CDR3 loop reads CASSPDPTTSYEQYF. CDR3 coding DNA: TGTGCCAGCAGCCCGGACCCTACGACCTCCTACGAGCAGTACTTC.

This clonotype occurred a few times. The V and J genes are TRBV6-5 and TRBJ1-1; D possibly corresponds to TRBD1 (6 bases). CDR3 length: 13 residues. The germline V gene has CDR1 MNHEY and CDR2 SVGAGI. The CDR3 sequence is CAAQRAGALGAFF. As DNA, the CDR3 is TGTGCAGCCCAGAGGGCGGGGGCCCTTGGGGCTTTCTTT.

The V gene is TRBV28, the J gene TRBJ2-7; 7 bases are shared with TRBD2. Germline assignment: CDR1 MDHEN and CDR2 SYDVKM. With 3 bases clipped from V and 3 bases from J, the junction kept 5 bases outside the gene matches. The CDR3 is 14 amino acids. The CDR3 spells CASSFDGTIYEQYF. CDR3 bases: TGTGCCAGCAGTTTTGATGGGACTATCTACGAGCAGTACTTC.

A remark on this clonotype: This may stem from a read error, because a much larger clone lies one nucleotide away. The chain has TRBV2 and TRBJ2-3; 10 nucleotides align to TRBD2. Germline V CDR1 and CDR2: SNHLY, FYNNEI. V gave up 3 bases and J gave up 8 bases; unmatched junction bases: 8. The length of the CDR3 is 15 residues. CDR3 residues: CASSEVSGGPSTQYF. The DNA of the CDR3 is TGTGCCAGCAGTGAGGTTAGCGGGGGGCCATCTACGCAGTATTTT.

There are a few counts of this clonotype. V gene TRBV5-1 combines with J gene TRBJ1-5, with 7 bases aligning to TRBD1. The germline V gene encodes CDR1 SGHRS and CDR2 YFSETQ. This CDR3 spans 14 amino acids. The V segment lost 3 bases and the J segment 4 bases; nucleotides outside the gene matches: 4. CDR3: CASSSGGKNQPQHF. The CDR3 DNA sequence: TGCGCCAGCAGCTCAGGGGGGAAGAATCAGCCCCAGCATTTT.

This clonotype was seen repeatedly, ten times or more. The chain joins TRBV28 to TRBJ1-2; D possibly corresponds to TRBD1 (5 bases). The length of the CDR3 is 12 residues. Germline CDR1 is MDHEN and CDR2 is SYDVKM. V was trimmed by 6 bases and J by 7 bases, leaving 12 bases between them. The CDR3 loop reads CASSRVVSGYTF. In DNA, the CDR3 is TGTGCCAGCAGCAGGGTCGTGAGTGGCTACACCTTC.

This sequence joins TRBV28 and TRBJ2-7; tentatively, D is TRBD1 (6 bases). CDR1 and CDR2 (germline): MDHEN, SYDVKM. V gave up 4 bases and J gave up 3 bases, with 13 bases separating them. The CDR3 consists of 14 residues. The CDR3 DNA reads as TGTGCCAGCAGTTATCAGGGGTTCGGCTACGAGCAGTACTTC. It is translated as CASSYQGFGYEQYF.

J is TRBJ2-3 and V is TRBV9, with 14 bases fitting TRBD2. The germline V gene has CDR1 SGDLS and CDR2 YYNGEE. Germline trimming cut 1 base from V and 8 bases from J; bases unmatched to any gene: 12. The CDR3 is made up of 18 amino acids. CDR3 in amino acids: CASSVTPGGTSGSATQYF. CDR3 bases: TGTGCCAGCAGCGTAACCCCTGGCGGGACTAGCGGGAGTGCTACGCAGTATTTT.